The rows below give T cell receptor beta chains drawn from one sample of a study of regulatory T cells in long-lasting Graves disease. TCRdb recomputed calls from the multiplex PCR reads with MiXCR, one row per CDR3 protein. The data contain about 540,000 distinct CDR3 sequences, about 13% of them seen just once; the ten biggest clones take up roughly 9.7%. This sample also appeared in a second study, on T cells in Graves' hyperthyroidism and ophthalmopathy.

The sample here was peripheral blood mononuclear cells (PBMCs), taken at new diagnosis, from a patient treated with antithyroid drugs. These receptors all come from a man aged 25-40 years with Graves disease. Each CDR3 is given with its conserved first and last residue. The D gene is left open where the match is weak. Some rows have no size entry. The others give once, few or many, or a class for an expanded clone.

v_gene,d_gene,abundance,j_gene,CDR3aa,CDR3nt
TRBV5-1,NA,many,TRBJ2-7,CASSLGGGGYEQYF,TGTGCCAGCAGCTTAGGAGGGGGCGGTTACGAGCAGTACTTC
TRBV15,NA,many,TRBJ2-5,CATSRDLLSGSWQETQYF,TGTGCCACCAGCAGAGATCTCTTGTCGGGCAGTTGGCAAGAGACCCAGTACTTC
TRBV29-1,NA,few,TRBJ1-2,CSVVRDYGYTF,TGCAGCGTTGTTAGAGACTATGGCTACACCTTC
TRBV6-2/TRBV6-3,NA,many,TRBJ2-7,CASSYRSGAYEQYF,TGTGCCAGCAGTTACAGGTCAGGAGCCTACGAGCAGTACTTC
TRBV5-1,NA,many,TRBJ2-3,CASSLEPGTDTQYF,TGCGCCAGCAGCTTGGAACCGGGCACAGATACGCAGTATTTT
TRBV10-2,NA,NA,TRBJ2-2,CASSEGAGGRTAGELFF,TGCGCCAGCAGTGAGGGGGCTGGGGGCAGGACAGCGGGGGAGCTGTTTTTT
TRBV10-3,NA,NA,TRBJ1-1,CAIGGGGIHEAFF,TGTGCCATCGGCGGGGGGGGGATACATGAAGCTTTCTTT
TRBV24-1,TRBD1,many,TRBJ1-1,CASGKELGQENTEAFF,TGTGCCTCCGGAAAAGAACTGGGACAGGAGAACACTGAAGCTTTCTTT
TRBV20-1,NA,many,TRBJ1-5,CSASSSTGGNQPQHF,TGCAGTGCTAGTTCATCGACAGGCGGCAATCAGCCCCAGCATTTT
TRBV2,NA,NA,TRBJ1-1,CARGDGPNTEAFF,TGTGCCAGGGGGGACGGACCGAACACTGAAGCTTTCTTT
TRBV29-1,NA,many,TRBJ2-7,CSVVPRAEGEQYF,TGCAGCGTTGTTCCTAGAGCCGAGGGAGAGCAGTACTTC
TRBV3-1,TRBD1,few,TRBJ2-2,CASSPGTETNTGELFF,TGTGCCAGCAGCCCCGGGACAGAGACGAACACCGGGGAGCTGTTTTTT
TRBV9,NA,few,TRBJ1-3,CASSVGLLSSGNTIYF,TGTGCCAGCAGCGTCGGACTCTTGAGCTCTGGAAACACCATATATTTT
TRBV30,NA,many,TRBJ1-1,CAWSVSRMNTEAFF,TGTGCCTGGAGTGTATCCAGGATGAACACTGAAGCTTTCTTT
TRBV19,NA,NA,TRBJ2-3,CASSIDQTDTQYF,TGTGCCAGTAGTATAGATCAGACAGATACGCAGTATTTT
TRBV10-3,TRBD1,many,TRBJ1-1,CAIRRQGDTEAFF,TGTGCCATCAGACGACAGGGGGACACTGAAGCTTTCTTT
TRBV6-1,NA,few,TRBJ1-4,CASRDRRQVNEKLFF,TGTGCCAGCAGGGACCGGCGTCAGGTTAATGAAAAACTGTTTTTT
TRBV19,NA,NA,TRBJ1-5,CASSLGQFSNQPQHF,TGTGCCAGTAGTCTCGGACAATTTAGCAATCAGCCCCAGCATTTT
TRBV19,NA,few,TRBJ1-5,CASSIAVAANQPQHF,TGTGCCAGTAGTATAGCGGTGGCGGCCAATCAGCCCCAGCATTTT
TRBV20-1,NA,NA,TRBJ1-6,CSARDPGGSPLHF,TGCAGTGCTAGAGATCCGGGGGGTTCACCCCTCCACTTT
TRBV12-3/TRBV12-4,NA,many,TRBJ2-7,CASSLAGYEQYF,TGTGCCAGCAGCTTAGCAGGCTACGAGCAGTACTTC
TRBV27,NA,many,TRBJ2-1,CASSSPLGRRNEQFF,TGTGCCAGCAGTTCCCCCCTTGGGAGGCGGAATGAGCAGTTCTTC
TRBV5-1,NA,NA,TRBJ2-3,CASSFGGGFTDTQYF,TGCGCCAGCAGCTTCGGAGGGGGGTTCACAGATACGCAGTATTTT
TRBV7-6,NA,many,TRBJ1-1,CASSWKEGTAWNTEAFF,TGTGCCAGCAGCTGGAAAGAAGGGACCGCATGGAACACTGAAGCTTTCTTT
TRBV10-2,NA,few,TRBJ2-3,CASAGQRKDTQYF,TGCGCCAGCGCGGGCCAGAGGAAAGATACGCAGTATTTT
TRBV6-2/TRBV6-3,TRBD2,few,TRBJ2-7,CASSYSLAGAYEQYF,TGTGCCAGCAGTTACTCCCTAGCGGGAGCCTACGAGCAGTACTTC
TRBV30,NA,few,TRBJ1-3,CAWSSGWGTTGGNTIYF,TGTGCCTGGAGTTCGGGATGGGGGACTACGGGTGGAAACACCATATATTTT
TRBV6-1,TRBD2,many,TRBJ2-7,CASEGASGYEQYF,TGTGCCAGCGAAGGGGCTAGCGGGTACGAGCAGTACTTC
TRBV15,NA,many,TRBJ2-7,CATSRLPSSGPDYEQYF,TGTGCCACCAGCAGACTTCCTTCTTCTGGACCTGACTACGAGCAGTACTTC
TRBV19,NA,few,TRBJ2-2,CASRQVSNTGELFF,TGTGCCAGCCGACAGGTTTCGAACACCGGGGAGCTGTTTTTT
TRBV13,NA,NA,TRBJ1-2,CASSLQGVYGYTF,TGTGCCAGCAGCTTACAAGGGGTCTATGGCTACACCTTC
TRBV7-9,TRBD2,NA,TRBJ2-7,CASSLAPGTSGRDEQYF,TGTGCCAGCAGCTTAGCGCCCGGGACTAGCGGGAGGGACGAGCAGTACTTC
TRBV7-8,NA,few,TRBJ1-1,CASSPFRVDTEAFF,TGTGCCAGCAGCCCCTTTCGCGTGGACACTGAAGCTTTCTTT
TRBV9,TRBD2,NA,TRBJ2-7,CASSPRTATSATYEQYF,TGTGCCAGCAGCCCCCGGACAGCGACTAGCGCTACCTACGAGCAGTACTTC
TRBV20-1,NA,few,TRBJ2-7,CSAFDRSYEQYF,TGCAGTGCTTTCGACAGGTCCTACGAGCAGTACTTC
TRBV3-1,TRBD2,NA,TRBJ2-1,CASSQGVSGNNEQFF,TGTGCCAGCAGCCAAGGAGTTAGCGGGAACAATGAGCAGTTCTTC
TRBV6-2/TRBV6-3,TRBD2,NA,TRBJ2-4,CASSYGEMGGNIQYF,TGTGCCAGCAGTTACGGCGAGATGGGGGGGAACATTCAGTACTTC
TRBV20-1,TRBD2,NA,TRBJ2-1,CSARISGSSYNEQFF,TGCAGTGCTAGAATTAGCGGGAGCTCCTACAATGAGCAGTTCTTC
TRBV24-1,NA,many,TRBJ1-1,CATKALMRTEAFF,TGTGCCACCAAAGCCTTAATGCGGACTGAAGCTTTCTTT
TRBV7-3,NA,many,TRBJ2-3,CASSSTDSADTQYF,TGTGCCAGCAGCTCCACCGACAGCGCAGATACGCAGTATTTT
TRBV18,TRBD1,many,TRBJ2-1,CASSLRDRVTNEQFF,TGTGCCAGCTCACTCCGGGACAGGGTGACCAATGAGCAGTTCTTC
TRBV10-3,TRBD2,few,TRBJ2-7,CAISEYEREGHYEQHF,TGTGCCATCAGTGAGTATGAGCGGGAGGGCCATTACGAGCAGCACTTC
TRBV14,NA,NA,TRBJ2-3,CASGKGPTDTQYF,TGTGCCAGCGGTAAGGGACCCACAGATACGCAGTATTTT
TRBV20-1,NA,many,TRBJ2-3,CSAREDFGTDTQYF,TGCAGTGCTAGAGAAGATTTCGGCACAGATACGCAGTATTTT